Sequencing of this TCR beta chain was carried out in a study of blood T cells in healthy people across ages. Whole-study findings and limits: Both higher diversity and more naive CD4+ cells marked long-lived donors when set against aged donors. Conclusively comparing naive with antigen-experienced cells was impossible with unsorted PBMCs.

CDR1 and CDR2 (germline): MGHDK, SYGVNS. Losses at the gene ends were 6 bases for V and 9 bases for J; bases not matched to a gene: 10. CDR3 length: 13 amino acids. Using a J-beta primer mix together with a sample-barcoded 5' primer, a second PCR was run for 7 to 11 cycles. Each CDR3 protein gets one entry after TCRdb re-called the 5' RACE reads with MiXCR. Of hundreds of thousands of distinct CDR3 sequences in the sample, 40% to 45% were seen once. About this clonotype itself: The antigen remains unidentified.

Extraction yielded at least 5 micrograms of total RNA per sample. The receptor's source is an elderly man in good health. The V call is TRBV25-1, the J call TRBJ2-5; TRBD2 aligns across 7 bases. The specimen was blood. This CDR3 reads CASSRQIRGAQYF. As DNA, the CDR3 is TGTGCCAGCAGCCGCCAAATCCGGGGGGCCCAGTACTTC.